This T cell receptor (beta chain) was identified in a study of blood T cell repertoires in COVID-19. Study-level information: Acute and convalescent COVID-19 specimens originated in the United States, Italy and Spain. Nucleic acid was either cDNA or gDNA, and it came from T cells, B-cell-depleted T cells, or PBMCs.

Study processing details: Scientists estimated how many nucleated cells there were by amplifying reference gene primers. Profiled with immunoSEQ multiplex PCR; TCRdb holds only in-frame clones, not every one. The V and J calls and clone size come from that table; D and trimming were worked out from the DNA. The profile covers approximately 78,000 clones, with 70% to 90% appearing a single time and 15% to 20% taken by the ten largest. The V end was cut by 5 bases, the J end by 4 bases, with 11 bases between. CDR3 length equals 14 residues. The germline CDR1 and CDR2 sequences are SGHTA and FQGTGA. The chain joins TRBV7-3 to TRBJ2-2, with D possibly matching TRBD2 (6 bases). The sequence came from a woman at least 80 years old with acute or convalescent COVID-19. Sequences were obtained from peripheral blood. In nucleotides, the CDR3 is TGTGCCAGCAGCCGACTAGTCCTCACCGGGGAGCTGTTTTTT. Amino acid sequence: CASSRLVLTGELFF.